The text below deals with one TCR beta chain. Treatment described: 15 to 20 received Ad26.COV2.S at low or high dose, single or two shots; about 5 received placebo; per-sample allocation not given. Collection of samples fell on day 63 after the first vaccine or placebo injection. The data were taken from a study of Ad26.COV2.S vaccination and SARS-CoV-2 variants. The protocol was immunoSEQ multiplex PCR, while the TCRdb copy is restricted to in-frame clones and leaves out a portion. Among about 440,000 clones listed, 90% were seen once. V lost 5 bases and J lost 6, with 20 bases in between. Germline V CDR1 and CDR2: MNHEY, SMNVEV (reference sequence). This CDR3 region has 16 residues.

The rearrangement joins TRBV27 to TRBJ1-5; a possible D gene is TRBD1 (5 bases). The sample here was peripheral blood, taken in a trial of Ad26.COV2.S vaccine versus placebo. The clonotype was recovered from a person between 18 and 65 years old who received the Ad26.COV2.S COVID-19 vaccine or a placebo. CDR3 DNA: TGTGCCAGCAGTCCTAGGGTCCGGGGGGAGGGTCAGCCCCAGCATTTT. Translated, it gives CASSPRVRGEGQPQHF.